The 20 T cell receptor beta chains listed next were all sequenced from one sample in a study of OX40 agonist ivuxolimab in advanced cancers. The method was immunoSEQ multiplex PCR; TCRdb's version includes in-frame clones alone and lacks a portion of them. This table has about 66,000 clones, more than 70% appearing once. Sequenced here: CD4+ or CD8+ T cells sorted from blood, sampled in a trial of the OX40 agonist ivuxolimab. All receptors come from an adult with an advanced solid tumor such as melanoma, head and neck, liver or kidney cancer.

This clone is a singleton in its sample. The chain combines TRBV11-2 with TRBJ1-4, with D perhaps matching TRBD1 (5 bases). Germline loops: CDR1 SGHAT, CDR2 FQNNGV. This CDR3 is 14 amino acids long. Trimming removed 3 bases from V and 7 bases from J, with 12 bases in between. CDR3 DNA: TGTGCCAGCAGCTTGGCCAGGGAGGGTGAAAAACTGTTTTTT. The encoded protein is CASSLAREGEKLFF.

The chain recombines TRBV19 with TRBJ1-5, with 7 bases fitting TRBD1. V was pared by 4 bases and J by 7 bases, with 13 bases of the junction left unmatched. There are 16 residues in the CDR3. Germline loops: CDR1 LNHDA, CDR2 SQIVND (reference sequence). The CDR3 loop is CASSSIRDSLGQPQHF. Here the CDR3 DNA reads TGTGCCAGTAGTAGCATCCGGGACAGCCTCGGGCAGCCCCAGCATTTT.

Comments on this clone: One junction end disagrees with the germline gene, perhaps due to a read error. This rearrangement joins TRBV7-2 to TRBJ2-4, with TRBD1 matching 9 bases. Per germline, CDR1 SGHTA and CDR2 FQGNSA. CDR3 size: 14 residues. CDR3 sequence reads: CASSLTGQGPGTDF. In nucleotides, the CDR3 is TGTGCCAGCAGCTTGACGGGACAGGGTCCCGGTACGGACTTC.

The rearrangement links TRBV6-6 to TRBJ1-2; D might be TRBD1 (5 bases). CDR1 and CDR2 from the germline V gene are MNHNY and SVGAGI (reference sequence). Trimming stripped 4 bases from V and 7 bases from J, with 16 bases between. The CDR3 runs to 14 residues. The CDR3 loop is CASSFDLLRGGYTF. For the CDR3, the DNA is TGTGCCAGCAGTTTTGACCTACTAAGGGGTGGCTACACCTTC.

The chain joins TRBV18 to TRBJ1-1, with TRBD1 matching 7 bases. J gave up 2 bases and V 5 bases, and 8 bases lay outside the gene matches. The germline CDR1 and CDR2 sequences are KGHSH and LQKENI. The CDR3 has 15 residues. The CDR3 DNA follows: TGTGCCAGCTCATCTATGACAGGGTCTAACACTGAAGCTTTCTTT. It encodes CASSSMTGSNTEAFF.

CDR3 bases: TGTGCCAGCAGCTTGACTCTCCGCTCCTACGAGCAGTACTTC. Translation gives CASSLTLRSYEQYF. V is TRBV2 and J is TRBJ2-7; D is unresolved. Trimming took 6 bases from V and 0 from J, leaving 12 bases between them. The germline CDR1 and CDR2 sequences are SNHLY and FYNNEI. The CDR3 is 14 residues long.

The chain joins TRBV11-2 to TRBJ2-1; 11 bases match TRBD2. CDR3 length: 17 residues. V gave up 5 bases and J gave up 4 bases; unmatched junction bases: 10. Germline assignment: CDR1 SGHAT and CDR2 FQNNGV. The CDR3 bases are TGTGCCAGCAGCCTACTTATCACTAGCGGGGGATACAATGAGCAGTTCTTC. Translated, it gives CASSLLITSGGYNEQFF.

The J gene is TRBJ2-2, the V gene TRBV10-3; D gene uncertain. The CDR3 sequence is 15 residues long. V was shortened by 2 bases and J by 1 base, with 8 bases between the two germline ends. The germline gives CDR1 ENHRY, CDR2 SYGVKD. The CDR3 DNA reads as TGTGCCATCAGTGAGGGCGGAAAGAACACCGGGGAGCTGTTTTTT. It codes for CAISEGGKNTGELFF.

The CDR3 is CASSGGQPNYGYTF. Written as DNA, the CDR3 is TGTGCCAGCAGTGGGGGACAGCCTAACTATGGCTACACCTTC. The V and J genes are TRBV2 and TRBJ1-2; 7 bases fit TRBD1. This CDR3 spans 14 amino acids. Germline trimming cut 4 bases from V and 0 bases from J; bases unmatched to any gene: 2. In germline, CDR1 is SNHLY, CDR2 FYNNEI. The variable domain in full, completed from reference TRBV2 and TRBJ1-2, reads EPEVTQTPSHQVTQMGQEVILRCVPISNHLYFYWYRQILGQKVEFLVSFYNNEISEKSEIFDDQFSVERPDGSNFTLKIRSTKLEDSAMYFCASSGGQPNYGYTFGSGTRLTVV.

CDR3 loop: CSGGTGSFYTF. CDR3 nucleotide sequence: TGCAGCGGTGGGACAGGGTCGTTCTACACCTTC. This chain connects TRBV29-1 to TRBJ1-2; 9 bases align to TRBD1. The V and J ends lost 7 bases and 10 bases, in that order; junction bases with no gene match: 7. CDR3 length equals 11 residues. The germline gives CDR1 SQVTM, CDR2 ANQGSEA.

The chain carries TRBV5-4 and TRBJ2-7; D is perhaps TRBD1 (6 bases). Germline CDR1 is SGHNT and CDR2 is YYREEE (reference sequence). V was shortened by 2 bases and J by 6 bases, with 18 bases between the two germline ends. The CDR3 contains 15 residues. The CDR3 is CASSLGGGLSGEQYF. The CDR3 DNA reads TGTGCCAGCAGCTTAGGTGGGGGCCTCAGTGGCGAGCAGTACTTC.

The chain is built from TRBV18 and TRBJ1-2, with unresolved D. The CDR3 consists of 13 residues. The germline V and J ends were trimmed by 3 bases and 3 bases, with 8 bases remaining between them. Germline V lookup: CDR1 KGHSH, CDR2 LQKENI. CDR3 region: CASSPGDDYGYTF. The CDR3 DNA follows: TGTGCCAGCTCACCGGGAGATGACTATGGCTACACCTTC.

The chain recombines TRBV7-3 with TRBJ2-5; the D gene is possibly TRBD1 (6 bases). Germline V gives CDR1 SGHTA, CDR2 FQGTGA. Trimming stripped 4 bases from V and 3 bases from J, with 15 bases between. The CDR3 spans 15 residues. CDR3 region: CASSSPPGQEETQYF. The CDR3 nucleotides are TGTGCCAGCAGCTCCCCGCCGGGACAAGAAGAGACCCAGTACTTC.

CDR3 in DNA: TGTGCCAGCAGTTCTACAGGGGGCTTCGGCAATCAGCCCCAGCATTTT. Encoded protein: CASSSTGGFGNQPQHF. This chain joins TRBV6-5 and TRBJ1-5; 9 bases align to TRBD1. The CDR3 contains 16 residues. Germline CDR1 and CDR2: MNHEY and SVGAGI. V shed 4 bases and J 2 bases; nucleotides not matched to a gene: 6.

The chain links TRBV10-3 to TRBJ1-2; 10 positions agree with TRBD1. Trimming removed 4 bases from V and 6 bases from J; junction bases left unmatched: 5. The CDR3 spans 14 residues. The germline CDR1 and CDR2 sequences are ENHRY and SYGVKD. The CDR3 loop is CAISGGQGIHGYTF. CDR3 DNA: TGTGCCATCAGTGGGGGACAGGGGATCCATGGCTACACCTTC.

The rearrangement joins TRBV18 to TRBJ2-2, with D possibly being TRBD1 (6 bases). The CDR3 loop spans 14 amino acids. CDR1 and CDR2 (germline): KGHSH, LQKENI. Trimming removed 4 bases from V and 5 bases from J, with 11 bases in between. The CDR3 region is CASSLNRVTGELFF. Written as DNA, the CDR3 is TGTGCCAGCTCACTAAACAGGGTTACCGGGGAGCTGTTTTTT.

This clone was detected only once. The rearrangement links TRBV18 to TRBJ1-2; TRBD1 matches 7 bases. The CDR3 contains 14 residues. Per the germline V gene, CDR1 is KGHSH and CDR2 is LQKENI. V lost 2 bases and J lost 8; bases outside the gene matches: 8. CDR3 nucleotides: TGTGCCAGCTCACCATCCGAGGGGGCCGGGGGCTACACCTTC. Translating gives CASSPSEGAGGYTF.

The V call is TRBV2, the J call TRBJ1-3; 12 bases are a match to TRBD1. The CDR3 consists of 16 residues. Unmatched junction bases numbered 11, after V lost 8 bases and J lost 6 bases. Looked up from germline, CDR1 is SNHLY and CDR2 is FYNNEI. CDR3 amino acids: CASRDRGLGTQNTIYF. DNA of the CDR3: TGTGCCAGCCGGGACAGGGGGCTGGGTACGCAAAACACCATATATTTT.

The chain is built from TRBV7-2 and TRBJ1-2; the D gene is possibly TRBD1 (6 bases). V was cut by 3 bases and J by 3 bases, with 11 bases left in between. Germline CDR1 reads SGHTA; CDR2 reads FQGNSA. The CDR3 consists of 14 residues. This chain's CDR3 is CASSFPGEYYGYTF. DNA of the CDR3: TGTGCCAGCAGCTTCCCAGGGGAATACTATGGCTACACCTTC.

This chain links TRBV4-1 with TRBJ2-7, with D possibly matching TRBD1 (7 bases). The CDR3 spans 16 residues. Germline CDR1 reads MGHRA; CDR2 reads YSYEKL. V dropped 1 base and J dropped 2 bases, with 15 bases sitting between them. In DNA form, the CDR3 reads TGCGCCAGCAGCCAAGGTGGGGGGACAGCCCCCTACGAGCAGTACTTC. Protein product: CASSQGGGTAPYEQYF.